These 12 T cell receptor beta chains were all obtained from the same sample, sequenced in a study of blood T cell repertoires in COVID-19. Profiling relied on immunoSEQ multiplex PCR, and the TCRdb table lists in-frame clones only, not all of them. In the table there are 250,000 to 350,000 clones, roughly 90% of which are singletons. Sequencing used peripheral blood. These receptor sequences come from a man younger than 30 with active or convalescent COVID-19.

The chain has TRBV7-2 and TRBJ2-1, with D maybe TRBD1 (5 bases). Germline lookup yields CDR1 SGHTA and CDR2 FQGNSA. V lost 6 bases and J 6 bases, leaving 6 bases between the germline ends. The CDR3 is 11 amino acids. CDR3 bases: TGTGCCAGCAGGACAGTCAATGAGCAGTTCTTC. It translates to CASRTVNEQFF.

The chain is built from TRBV7-3 and TRBJ2-2, with 13 bases matching TRBD2. This CDR3 contains 18 residues. From germline, CDR1 is SGHTA and CDR2 FQGTGA. J lost 0 bases, V lost 4 bases, and 5 bases had no gene match. CDR3 protein: CASSSGLAGVANTGELFF. CDR3 in DNA: TGTGCCAGCAGCTCCGGACTAGCGGGGGTCGCGAACACCGGGGAGCTGTTTTTT.

The chain carries TRBV7-2 and TRBJ2-2; D ambiguous. The germline V gene has CDR1 SGHTA and CDR2 FQGNSA. The CDR3 runs to 16 residues. V shed 6 bases and J shed 0 bases, with 14 bases lying between them. CDR3 sequence: CASRKNGGANTGELFF. The CDR3 nucleotides are TGTGCCAGCAGGAAAAATGGCGGAGCGAACACCGGGGAGCTGTTTTTT.

This clone has just a few counts. The chain has TRBV29-1 and TRBJ1-2, with D possibly matching TRBD1 (5 bases). In germline, CDR1 is SQVTM, CDR2 ANQGSEA. The CDR3 spans 12 residues. Trimming shortened V by 1 base and J by 2 bases, and 5 bases separated the two germline ends. The CDR3 is CSVEGQNYGYTF. In DNA form, the CDR3 reads TGCAGCGTTGAAGGACAGAACTATGGCTACACCTTC.

This chain links TRBV18 with TRBJ2-2; perhaps TRBD1 as D (6 bases). The germline V gene has CDR1 KGHSH and CDR2 LQKENI. This CDR3 is 15 amino acids long. V lost 3 bases and J 4 bases, leaving 12 bases between the germline ends. CDR3 nucleotides: TGTGCCAGCTCACCGACACAGGGCGTCACCGGGGAGCTGTTTTTT. This gives the protein CASSPTQGVTGELFF.

Details on this clone: Other DNA sequences from this sample encode an identical CDR3 as well. The chain carries TRBV6-5 and TRBJ2-5; 9 bases fit TRBD2. CDR1 is MNHEY, CDR2 SVGAGI, per germline. Trimming at V came to 0 bases and at J to 5 bases, leaving 7 bases not matched to a gene. The CDR3 is made up of 16 amino acids. Here the CDR3 reads CASSYSGGGAGETQYF. CDR3 in DNA: TGTGCCAGCAGTTACTCTGGCGGGGGGGCCGGTGAGACCCAGTACTTC.

This clone is a singleton in its sample. This chain joins TRBV11-2 and TRBJ2-3, with TRBD2 matching 14 bases. The CDR3 totals 18 residues. Germline V gives CDR1 SGHAT, CDR2 FQNNGV. V lost 4 bases and J lost 9; bases outside the gene matches: 15. CDR3 nucleotide sequence: TGTGCCAGCAGCTCTCGGACTAGCGGGGGGACCCTTACCGAGACGCAGTATTTT. Translation gives CASSSRTSGGTLTETQYF.

This clone was counted a single time. The chain uses TRBV6-5 and TRBJ1-1, with TRBD1 identical over 7 bases. Germline V gene lookup returns CDR1 MNHEY and CDR2 SVGAGI. The CDR3 is 15 residues long. The V gene end was trimmed by 6 bases and the J gene end by 2 bases; junction bases not matched to a gene: 9. CDR3 nucleotides: TGTGCCAGCAGCTTCTCAGGGGGTGTCAACACTGAAGCTTTCTTT. Protein: CASSFSGGVNTEAFF.

The chain has TRBV10-3 and TRBJ2-7; TRBD2 might be the D (5 bases). From germline, CDR1 is ENHRY and CDR2 SYGVKD. The CDR3 has 13 residues. V lost 5 bases and J lost 3, with 11 bases in between. CDR3 loop: CAISTGVYYEQYF. DNA of the CDR3: TGTGCCATCAGTACCGGGGTCTACTACGAGCAGTACTTC.

This clone was observed a single time. The chain joins TRBV27 to TRBJ2-7; maybe TRBD1 (6 bases). This CDR3 spans 15 amino acids. The V end was cut by 2 bases, the J end by 1 base, with 12 bases between. Germline V gene lookup returns CDR1 MNHEY and CDR2 SMNVEV (reference sequence). As DNA, the CDR3 is TGTGCCAGCAGTTTAAGGGGGTTAGGGTCCTACGAGCAGTACTTC. Translated, it gives CASSLRGLGSYEQYF.

The chain combines TRBV2 with TRBJ1-5, with D perhaps TRBD1 (5 bases). This CDR3 contains 16 residues. Germline V gene data show CDR1 as SNHLY and CDR2 as FYNNEI. V was clipped by 6 bases and J by 0 bases, with 15 bases between them. The CDR3 protein is CASRLGLGFSNQPQHF. CDR3 nucleotides: TGTGCCAGCAGATTGGGGCTGGGATTTAGCAATCAGCCCCAGCATTTT. Filled out from reference TRBV2 and TRBJ1-5, the complete variable domain reads EPEVTQTPSHQVTQMGQEVILRCVPISNHLYFYWYRQILGQKVEFLVSFYNNEISEKSEIFDDQFSVERPDGSNFTLKIRSTKLEDSAMYFCASRLGLGFSNQPQHFGDGTRLSIL.

The genes are TRBV7-2 and TRBJ2-4; TRBD2 matches at 7 bases. This CDR3 comprises 16 residues. Looked up from germline, CDR1 is SGHTA and CDR2 is FQGNSA. Germline trimming cut 6 bases from V and 4 bases from J; bases unmatched to any gene: 12. The CDR3 region has the DNA TGTGCCAGCAGACCATCGTCGGGGGGAGGGAAAAACATTCAGTACTTC. Encoded protein: CASRPSSGGGKNIQYF.